The clone carrying this T cell receptor beta chain came up a few times. Germline V CDR1 and CDR2: SGHRS, YFSETQ. The ends lost 2 bases at V and 0 bases at J; junction bases unmatched: 7. The CDR3 length is 16 residues. Using its own MiXCR run on the 5' RACE reads, TCRdb lists one record per CDR3 protein. The top ten clones hold under 0.95% of a sample with 30,000 to 50,000 distinct CDR3 sequences, 6% to 6.5% of them seen once. This sample is part of a study of T-cell memory formation after mild COVID-19. This rearrangement joins TRBV5-1 to TRBJ1-1, with 7 bases identical to TRBD1. This TCR came from an adult who had mild COVID-19 (a few samples of this study predate the infection). Cell type and time point are not known. The sample consisted of PBMCs or a T cell subset sorted from them (not recorded which). The CDR3 nucleotides read TGCGCCAGCAGCTTATCAGGGACAGTTATGAACACTGAAGCTTTCTTT. Residues: CASSLSGTVMNTEAFF.